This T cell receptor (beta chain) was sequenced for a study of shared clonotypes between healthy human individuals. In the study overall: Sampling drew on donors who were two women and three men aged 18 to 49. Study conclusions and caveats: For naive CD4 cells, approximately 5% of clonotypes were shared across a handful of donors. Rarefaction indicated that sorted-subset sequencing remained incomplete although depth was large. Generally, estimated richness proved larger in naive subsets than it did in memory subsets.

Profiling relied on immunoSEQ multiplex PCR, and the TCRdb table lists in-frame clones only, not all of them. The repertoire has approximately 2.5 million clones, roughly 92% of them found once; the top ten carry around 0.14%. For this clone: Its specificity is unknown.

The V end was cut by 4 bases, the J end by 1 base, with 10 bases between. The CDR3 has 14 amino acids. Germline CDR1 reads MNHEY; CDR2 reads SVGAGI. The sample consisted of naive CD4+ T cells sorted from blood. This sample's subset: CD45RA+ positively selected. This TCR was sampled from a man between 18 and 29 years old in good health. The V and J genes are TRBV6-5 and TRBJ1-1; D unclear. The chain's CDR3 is CASSSTLGNTEAFF. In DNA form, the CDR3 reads TGTGCCAGCAGTTCCACTCTTGGGAACACTGAAGCTTTCTTT.